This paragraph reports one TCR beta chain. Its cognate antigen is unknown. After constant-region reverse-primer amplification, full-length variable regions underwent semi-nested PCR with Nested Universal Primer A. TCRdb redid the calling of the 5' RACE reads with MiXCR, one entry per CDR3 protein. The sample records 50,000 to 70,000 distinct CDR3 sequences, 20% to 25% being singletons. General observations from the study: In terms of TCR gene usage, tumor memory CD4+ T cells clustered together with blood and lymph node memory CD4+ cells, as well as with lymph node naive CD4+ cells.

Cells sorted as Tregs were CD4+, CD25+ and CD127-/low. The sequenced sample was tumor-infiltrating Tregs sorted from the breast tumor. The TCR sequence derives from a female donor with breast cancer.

CDR3 sequence: CSARPGGDNEKLFF. The DNA for the CDR3 is TGCAGTGCTAGACCAGGAGGGGATAATGAAAAACTGTTTTTT. The chain combines TRBV20-1 with TRBJ1-4, with TRBD1 as a possible D gene (5 bases). Germline lookup yields CDR1 DFQATT and CDR2 SNEGSKA (reference sequence). Trimming stripped 2 bases from V and 4 bases from J, with 11 bases between. This CDR3 is built from 14 residues.